The 24 T cell receptor beta chains reported below all come from one sample, sequenced in a study of post-analysis software for immune sequencing data. TCR beta libraries were prepared from cDNA with unique molecular identifiers. TCRdb reanalysed the PCR reads using MiXCR and keeps one entry per CDR3 protein. The table has 800,000 to 950,000 distinct CDR3 sequences, around 50% seen once. Their antigens remain unidentified. Overall study results and limits: Higher frequency in patients than in controls was seen for about five TRBV segments, with TRBV5-6, TRBV5-1 and TRBV20-1 among them.

Material: blood. These receptors were taken from a girl between 5 and 17 years old with multiple sclerosis.

The J gene is TRBJ2-7, the V gene TRBV4-1, with D unresolved. Looked up from germline, CDR1 is MGHRA and CDR2 is YSYEKL. The CDR3 is made up of 13 amino acids. The V and J ends lost 4 bases and 3 bases respectively, with 10 bases between them. CDR3 protein: CASSRNDRYEQYF. The CDR3 DNA follows: TGCGCCAGCAGCCGCAACGACCGCTACGAGCAGTACTTC.

The V call is TRBV20-1, the J call TRBJ2-5; no firm D call. The CDR3 sequence is 14 residues long. CDR1 and CDR2 from the germline V gene are DFQATT and SNEGSKA (reference sequence). V lost 0 bases to trimming and J lost 2 bases, with 10 bases between them. CDR3 nucleotide sequence: TGCAGTGCTAGAGATTGGACGGATCAAGAGACCCAGTACTTC. Translation gives CSARDWTDQETQYF.

V gene TRBV30 combines with J gene TRBJ2-3; TRBD2 is a possible D gene (6 bases). This CDR3 spans 13 amino acids. CDR1 and CDR2 from the germline V gene are GTSNPN and SVGIG (reference sequence). Trimming pared 2 bases from V and 2 bases from J, leaving 8 bases between. CDR3 amino acids: CAWSRGITDTQYF. The DNA for the CDR3 is TGTGCCTGGAGTCGGGGGATCACAGATACGCAGTATTTT.

The sample holds a few counts of this clonotype. The chain is built from TRBV12-3 or TRBV12-4 and TRBJ2-1; a weak D match, TRBD1 (5 bases). The CDR3 is made up of 13 amino acids. Trimming took 5 bases from V and 5 from J, leaving 10 bases between them. The CDR3 DNA is TGTGCCAGCAGTCTGAAACAGGACAATGAGCAGTTCTTC. Translation: CASSLKQDNEQFF.

This clonotype was observed a few times. This rearrangement joins TRBV7-9 to TRBJ1-6, with D perhaps TRBD1 (5 bases). The CDR3 has 14 amino acids. Germline lookup yields CDR1 SEHNR and CDR2 FQNEAQ (reference sequence). V shed 1 base and J shed 6 bases, with 7 bases lying between them. The CDR3 DNA reads as TGTGCCAGCAGCTTAGAGGGGACTAATTCACCCCTCCACTTT. Translated: CASSLEGTNSPLHF.

This rearrangement joins TRBV29-1 to TRBJ2-7; 9 bases are a match to TRBD2. Germline CDR1 and CDR2: SQVTM and ANQGSEA. V trimming: 7 bases; J trimming: 3 bases; junction bases outside the gene matches: 4. The CDR3 length is 12 residues. CDR3: CSARTSDYEQYF. CDR3 bases: TGCAGCGCCCGGACTAGCGACTACGAGCAGTACTTC.

This clonotype came up a few times. V and J are TRBV2 and TRBJ2-4; D may be TRBD2 (5 bases). CDR1 is SNHLY, CDR2 FYNNEI, per germline. The CDR3 length is 13 residues. Trimming cost V 8 bases and J 9 bases, with 17 bases left between them. The CDR3 sequence is CASGPLGTAIQYF. The CDR3, as DNA: TGTGCCAGCGGCCCACTAGGAACGGCCATTCAGTACTTC. The variable domain in full, completed from reference TRBV2 and TRBJ2-4, reads EPEVTQTPSHQVTQMGQEVILRCVPISNHLYFYWYRQILGQKVEFLVSFYNNEISEKSEIFDDQFSVERPDGSNFTLKIRSTKLEDSAMYFCASGPLGTAIQYFGAGTRLSVL.

Only a few counts were recorded for this clonotype. The V and J genes are TRBV30 and TRBJ2-5; D ambiguous. The J call could be wrong; TRBJ2-7 is a better fit for the DNA end. The CDR3 totals 13 residues. Germline assignment: CDR1 GTSNPN and CDR2 SVGIG (reference sequence). CDR3 sequence: CAWSESRAYEQYF. The DNA of the CDR3 is TGTGCCTGGAGTGAATCCAGAGCCTACGAGCAGTACTTC.

The chain is built from TRBV7-8 and TRBJ2-5; D is undetermined. The germline CDR1 and CDR2 sequences are SGHVS and FQNEAQ. The germline V and J ends were trimmed by 1 base and 4 bases, with 10 bases remaining between them. The CDR3 sequence is 14 residues long. This chain's CDR3 is CASSLVTGRETQYF. The CDR3 DNA is TGTGCCAGCAGCTTAGTAACGGGTCGAGAGACCCAGTACTTC.

This sequence joins TRBV18 and TRBJ1-6, with D possibly being TRBD1 (5 bases). V was clipped by 3 bases and J by 8 bases, with 14 bases between them. The germline V gene encodes CDR1 KGHSH and CDR2 LQKENI. The CDR3 is 15 residues long. CDR3 nucleotide sequence: TGTGCCAGCTCACCTTCGGCCCCGGGGGATTCACCCCTCCACTTT. This encodes CASSPSAPGDSPLHF.

The chain links TRBV24-1 to TRBJ2-1; D possibly uses TRBD1 or TRBD2 (6 bases each). V lost 5 bases and J 4 bases, leaving 17 bases between the germline ends. Germline assignment: CDR1 KGHDR and CDR2 SFDVKD. The CDR3 is 16 residues long. CDR3 sequence (DNA): TGTGCCACCAGTGGAGGGGGAAGGGACTCATACAATGAGCAGTTCTTC. Residues: CATSGGGRDSYNEQFF.

The chain employs TRBV5-1 and TRBJ2-6; D is possibly TRBD1 (6 bases). Germline CDR1 is SGHRS and CDR2 is YFSETQ. This CDR3 spans 14 amino acids. The V gene lost 4 bases and the J gene lost 8 bases, with 13 bases spanning the gap. CDR3 sequence: CASSRERGTNVLTF. The CDR3 DNA is TGCGCCAGCAGCCGAGAAAGGGGGACCAACGTCCTGACTTTC.

V usage is TRBV7-9 and J usage is TRBJ2-3; possibly TRBD2 for D (5 bases). The CDR3 runs 16 residues. V was cut by 1 base and J by 2 bases, with 13 bases left in between. The germline V gene encodes CDR1 SEHNR and CDR2 FQNEAQ (reference sequence). The CDR3 spells CASSLDLTTYTDTQYF. DNA for the CDR3: TGTGCCAGCAGCTTAGATTTGACTACCTACACAGATACGCAGTATTTT.

The chain links TRBV11-2 to TRBJ1-5, with unresolved D. V was pared by 2 bases and J by 6 bases, with 8 bases between. The germline CDR1 and CDR2 sequences are SGHAT and FQNNGV. The CDR3 loop spans 13 amino acids. Written as DNA, the CDR3 is TGTGCCAGCAGCTTAAACATTCGTCAGCCCCAGCATTTT. Protein sequence: CASSLNIRQPQHF.

This clonotype has just a few counts. This rearrangement joins TRBV7-9 to TRBJ2-5; 8 positions match TRBD2. The V gene's germline CDR1 is SEHNR and CDR2 FQNEAQ (reference sequence). Germline trimming cut 5 bases from V and 4 bases from J; bases unmatched to any gene: 0. The length of the CDR3 is 12 residues. The CDR3 nucleotides read TGTGCCAGCAGCGGACTAGCAGAGACCCAGTACTTC. It is translated as CASSGLAETQYF.

This clonotype was detected a few times. This chain links TRBV6-1 with TRBJ2-7, with TRBD1 matching 9 bases. This CDR3 has 13 residues. V shed 6 bases, J shed 6 bases, and the junction held 6 bases outside the gene matches. Per the germline V gene, CDR1 is MNHNS and CDR2 is SASEGT. CDR3 in amino acids: CASRGTGQSEQYF. CDR3 in DNA: TGTGCCAGCAGGGGGACAGGGCAGAGCGAGCAGTACTTC.

The genes are TRBV11-1 and TRBJ2-5, with 9 bases lining up with TRBD2. The J call is doubtful: the DNA matches TRBJ2-7 better. The CDR3 is made up of 16 amino acids. CDR1 and CDR2 from the germline V gene are SGHAT and FQDESV (reference sequence). The CDR3 coding sequence is TGTGCCAGCAGCCGGATTACACTAGCGGGCCACCACGAGCAGTACTTC. Translated: CASSRITLAGHHEQYF.

This clonotype was detected only a few times. The chain couples TRBV5-1 to TRBJ2-3; maybe TRBD2 (5 bases). Between the trimmed V and J ends, which lost 0 bases and 5 bases, there was a span of 10 bases. Germline loops: CDR1 SGHRS, CDR2 YFSETQ. The CDR3 is made up of 14 amino acids. CDR3 DNA: TGCGCCAGCAGCTTGGCACTCGGGGAAGATACGCAGTATTTT. The encoded protein is CASSLALGEDTQYF.

This clonotype has only a few counts. The gene calls are TRBV5-1 and TRBJ2-4, with D hard to call. The J call may not be correct, given that the DNA end is closer to TRBJ2-7. This CDR3 has 14 amino acids. Germline CDR1 is SGHRS and CDR2 is YFSETQ. CDR3 loop: CASSLSQSFNEQYF. The CDR3 DNA reads as TGCGCCAGCAGCTTGTCGCAGTCTTTTAACGAGCAGTACTTC.

J is TRBJ2-5 and V is TRBV29-1, with a tentative D call TRBD1 (5 bases). Trimming took 2 bases from V and 11 from J, leaving 21 bases between them. Germline CDR1 and CDR2: SQVTM and ANQGSEA. The CDR3 loop spans 14 amino acids. CDR3 region: CSVEKGQGLREQYF. CDR3 bases: TGCAGCGTTGAAAAGGGGCAGGGTCTTCGTGAGCAGTACTTC.

In this sample, this clonotype turned up a few times. The genes are TRBV12-3 or TRBV12-4 and TRBJ2-5; 11 bases agree with TRBD1. V lost 0 bases, J lost 1 base, and 1 base stayed unmatched. This CDR3 spans 16 amino acids. CDR3 in amino acids: CASSLAGTGGQETQYF. The CDR3 DNA is TGTGCCAGCAGTTTAGCAGGGACAGGGGGCCAAGAGACCCAGTACTTC.

CDR3 loop: CASSTTGSNQPQHF. As DNA, the CDR3 is TGTGCCAGCAGCACAACAGGAAGCAATCAGCCCCAGCATTTT. This chain uses TRBV7-2 with TRBJ1-5, with D possibly being TRBD1 (5 bases). CDR1 and CDR2 from the germline V gene are SGHTA and FQGNSA. CDR3 size: 14 residues. V was cut by 5 bases and J by 1 base, with 9 bases left in between. The entire variable domain, with the rest obtained from reference TRBV7-2 and TRBJ1-5, is as follows: GAGVSQSPSNKVTEKGKDVELRCDPISGHTALYWYRQSLGQGLEFLIYFQGNSAPDKSGLPSDRFSAERTGGSVSTLTIQRTQQEDSAVYLCASSTTGSNQPQHFGDGTRLSIL.

The rearrangement joins TRBV20-1 to TRBJ2-2; D is unclear. CDR1 DFQATT and CDR2 SNEGSKA come from the germline V gene (reference sequence). Trimming cost V 1 base and J 3 bases, with 9 bases left between them. The CDR3 covers 14 residues. CDR3 nucleotides: TGCAGTGCTAGAGGGCCTTTGGACACCGGGGAGCTGTTTTTT. This codes for CSARGPLDTGELFF.

The chain joins TRBV12-3 or TRBV12-4 to TRBJ2-1; D may match TRBD1 or TRBD2 (5 bases each). There are 15 residues in the CDR3. Trimming left V 6 bases short and J 8 bases short, with 20 bases between. CDR3 in amino acids: CASRRGTALRDEQFF. Here the CDR3 DNA reads TGTGCCAGCAGGAGGGGCACTGCTCTCAGGGATGAGCAGTTCTTC.